Below, 27 T cell receptor beta chains from the same sample are listed, as sequenced in a study of breast tumors, draining lymph nodes, adjacent tissues. Samples came from axillary lymph nodes draining the breast cancer. MiXCR, applied by TCRdb to the multiplex PCR reads, yields one record per CDR3 protein. The sample lists about 300,000 distinct CDR3 sequences, over 25% occurring once. Sequences were obtained from axillary lymph node tissue. The receptors were sampled from a female donor with breast cancer. Some clones in this sample may be carry-over from other donors' samples.

For this clonotype: The junction does not match germline at one end; this may be a read error. The rearrangement uses TRBV12-5 and TRBJ2-6; 8 bases are shared with TRBD2. Per the germline V gene, CDR1 is LGHNT and CDR2 is FRNRAP. The CDR3 is made up of 13 amino acids. For the CDR3, the DNA is TGTGCCAGCAGGAAAGCGGGGGCCTACGTCCTGACTTTC. It specifies CASRKAGAYVLTF.

Turning to this clonotype: At one boundary the junction diverges from the germline segment, which might be a read error. V is TRBV12-3 or TRBV12-4 and J is TRBJ1-4; 10 nucleotides agree with TRBD1. The CDR3 sequence is 20 residues long. The CDR3 protein is CASRSTSGTGVLSSNEKLFF. The CDR3 DNA reads TGTGCCAGCAGATCGACATCCGGGACAGGGGTGTTATCGAGCAATGAGAAACTGTTTTTT.

For this clonotype: This may stem from a read error, because a much larger clone lies one nucleotide away. V gene TRBV5-1 combines with J gene TRBJ2-1; D gene uncertain. Germline V CDR1 and CDR2: SGHRS, YFSETQ. The CDR3 totals 14 residues. CDR3 in DNA: TGCGCCAGCAGCCGTTCCGACTCCTACAATGAGCAGCTCTTC. Protein: CASSRSDSYNEQLF.

The V and J genes are TRBV18 and TRBJ1-6; possibly TRBD1 for D (6 bases). CDR1 is KGHSH, CDR2 LQKENI, per germline. V gave up 3 bases and J gave up 9 bases, with 15 bases separating them. This CDR3 is 15 amino acids long. CDR3 sequence: CASSPGATEGSPLHF. Here the CDR3 DNA reads TGTGCCAGCTCACCGGGGGCAACGGAAGGTTCACCCCTCCACTTT.

The table lists this clonotype with many counts. This sequence joins TRBV25-1 and TRBJ2-3; possibly TRBD1 or TRBD2 for D (5 bases each). The V and J ends lost 1 base and 4 bases respectively, with 15 bases between them. CDR1 is MGHDK and CDR2 is SYGVNS in the germline V gene. This CDR3 is 16 amino acids long. The CDR3 reads CASSELPGWGADTQYF. The CDR3 DNA reads as TGTGCCAGCAGTGAATTACCGGGGTGGGGCGCAGATACGCAGTATTTT. Complete variable domain (other parts from reference TRBV25-1 and TRBJ2-3): EADIYQTPRYLVIGTGKKITLECSQTMGHDKMYWYQQDPGMELHLIHYSYGVNSTEKGDLSSESTVSRIRTEHFPLTLESARPSHTSQYLCASSELPGWGADTQYFGPGTRLTVL.

Many counts were recorded for this clonotype. The genes are TRBV10-1 and TRBJ2-7; 8 bases agree with TRBD1. Per germline, CDR1 WNHNN and CDR2 SYGVQD (reference sequence). CDR3 length equals 13 residues. The ends lost 10 bases at V and 2 bases at J; junction bases unmatched: 7. In nucleotides, the CDR3 is TGCGCCACCTCCGGGACAGGTACCTACGAGCAGTACTTC. Its protein product is CATSGTGTYEQYF.

In this sample, this clonotype turned up many times. This chain connects TRBV11-2 to TRBJ2-1; 9 nucleotides line up with TRBD1. With 6 bases clipped from V and 13 bases from J, the junction kept 7 bases outside the gene matches. The CDR3 consists of 12 residues. Germline V lookup: CDR1 SGHAT, CDR2 FQNNGV. The CDR3 is CASSRPGQGQFF. For the CDR3, the DNA is TGTGCCAGCAGTCGGCCGGGACAGGGACAGTTCTTC.

This clonotype occurred many times. The chain uses TRBV20-1 and TRBJ2-3, with TRBD2 matching over 10 bases. Germline V CDR1 and CDR2: DFQATT, SNEGSKA (reference sequence). The V segment lost 6 bases and the J segment 7 bases; nucleotides outside the gene matches: 10. The CDR3 is 14 residues long. The CDR3 DNA sequence: TGCAGTGCATTACCGGGACTAGCGTCCCATACGCAGTATTTT. This translates into CSALPGLASHTQYF.

The chain is built from TRBV27 and TRBJ1-5, with D tentatively TRBD1 (5 bases). This CDR3 spans 15 amino acids. Trimming removed 2 bases at V and 0 bases at J, with 8 bases between. Germline CDR1 is MNHEY and CDR2 is SMNVEV (reference sequence). The CDR3 is CASSLTRGSNQPQHF. The CDR3, as DNA: TGTGCCAGCAGTTTAACTAGGGGTAGCAATCAGCCCCAGCATTTT.

This clonotype was seen more than once but under ten times. The junction departs from the called germline gene at one end, perhaps through a read error. V usage is TRBV6-2 or TRBV6-3 and J usage is TRBJ2-1, with a possible D match to TRBD2 (6 bases). The length of the CDR3 is 15 residues. The germline V gene has CDR1 MNHEY and CDR2 SVGEGT. The CDR3 nucleotides read TGTGCCAGCACCCCACCTACTAGCTCCTACAATGAGCAGATCTTC. It encodes CASTPPTSSYNEQIF.

The sample holds many counts of this clonotype. This sequence joins TRBV24-1 and TRBJ2-1, with D perhaps TRBD2 (6 bases). The V and J ends lost 4 bases and 7 bases respectively, with 10 bases between them. This CDR3 is 13 amino acids long. Germline values: CDR1 KGHDR, CDR2 SFDVKD. CDR3 amino acids: CATSESGLNEQFF. The DNA of the CDR3 is TGTGCCACCAGTGAATCGGGACTTAATGAGCAGTTCTTC.

This clonotype has at least ten counts. The gene calls are TRBV19 and TRBJ1-5; 9 positions agree with TRBD1. CDR1 and CDR2 (germline): LNHDA, SQIVND (reference sequence). The CDR3 runs to 13 residues. V shed 7 bases, J shed 7 bases, and the junction held 5 bases outside the gene matches. The CDR3 DNA reads TGTGCCAGTATACCGGGACAGGGACAGCCCCAGCATTTT. Translated, it gives CASIPGQGQPQHF.

CDR3 loop: CASSLGTQSSYEQYV. The CDR3 DNA sequence: TGTGCCAGCAGCCTCGGGACTCAAAGCTCCTACGAGCAGTACGTC. This chain connects TRBV5-5 to TRBJ2-7; maybe TRBD2 (6 bases). This CDR3 is built from 15 residues. Trimming shortened V by 4 bases and J by 0 bases, and 14 bases separated the two germline ends. CDR1 SGHKS and CDR2 YYEKEE come from the germline V gene (reference sequence).

This clonotype was seen ten or more times. V gene TRBV7-8 combines with J gene TRBJ2-7; 11 bases align to TRBD2. J lost 6 bases, V lost 4 bases, and 8 bases had no gene match. Germline CDR1 SGHVS, CDR2 FQNEAQ. CDR3 length: 15 amino acids. The CDR3 DNA reads TGTGCCAGCAGCTCTATAGCGGGAGGGCCCGGCGAGCAGTACTTC. Amino acid sequence: CASSSIAGGPGEQYF.

This clonotype was found a few times. Just one base apart from a much larger clone, this may be a read error. This sequence joins TRBV9 and TRBJ2-2, with D perhaps matching TRBD2 (5 bases). This CDR3 spans 15 amino acids. Germline-derived CDR1 and CDR2 are SGDLS and YYNGEE. The CDR3: CASSFDAKNTGEPFF. CDR3 nucleotide sequence: TGTGCCAGCAGTTTCGACGCCAAAAACACCGGGGAGCCGTTTTTT.

This clonotype was seen a handful of times. A much larger clone lies a single base off, so this may be a read error. This rearrangement joins TRBV7-8 to TRBJ2-7, with 9 bases that match TRBD2. From germline, CDR1 is SGHVS and CDR2 FQNEAQ. The CDR3 extends over 16 amino acids. The CDR3 is CAGSLPGTSRSYEQYF. CDR3 nucleotides: TGTGCCGGCAGCTTACCCGGGACTAGCCGTTCCTACGAGCAGTACTTC.

About this clonotype itself: A much larger clone sits a single nucleotide away, making a read error possible. This chain uses TRBV11-2 with TRBJ2-7, with 8 bases fitting TRBD2. Trimming cost V 2 bases and J 5 bases; bases outside gene matches: 5. The CDR3 sequence is 14 residues long. CDR1 is SGHAT, CDR2 FQNNGV, per germline. The CDR3 sequence is CASSLISGTNEQYF. In DNA form, the CDR3 reads TGTGCCAGCAGCTTAATTAGCGGGACCAACGAGCAGTACTTC.

This clonotype was observed a few times. This rearrangement joins TRBV28 to TRBJ1-5; D may be TRBD1 (6 bases). V was cut by 4 bases and J by 6 bases, with 13 bases left in between. CDR1 and CDR2 (germline): MDHEN, SYDVKM. CDR3 length equals 14 residues. CDR3 sequence: CASSSTGFGQPQHF. The CDR3 DNA is TGTGCCAGCAGTTCCACAGGGTTCGGTCAGCCCCAGCATTTT.

Note on this clonotype: A much larger clone is a single base away; this may be a read error. The J gene is TRBJ2-7, the V gene TRBV20-1, with D perhaps matching TRBD2 (6 bases). Trimming left V 3 bases short and J 7 bases short, with 19 bases between. The CDR3 is 14 amino acids. Germline loops: CDR1 DFQATT, CDR2 SNEGSKA (reference sequence). CDR3 protein: CSASPASVNAEQYF. CDR3 in DNA: TGCAGTGCTAGTCCGGCTAGCGTCAATGCGGAGCAGTACTTC.

The chain links TRBV20-1 to TRBJ2-2; perhaps TRBD1 as D (6 bases). The V and J ends lost 3 bases and 4 bases respectively, with 9 bases between them. Looked up from germline, CDR1 is DFQATT and CDR2 is SNEGSKA (reference sequence). The CDR3 contains 13 residues. In nucleotides, the CDR3 is TGCAGTGCTAGTCAGGGGACCACCGGGGAGCTGTTTTTT. Its translation: CSASQGTTGELFF.

The J gene is TRBJ2-7, the V gene TRBV10-3; TRBD2 matches 12 bases. Germline V gene sequence: CDR1 ENHRY, CDR2 SYGVKD. The CDR3 is 15 residues long. The V and J ends lost 4 bases and 6 bases, in that order; junction bases with no gene match: 7. CDR3 protein: CAISGPTSGSSEQYF. In DNA, the CDR3 is TGTGCCATCAGTGGACCGACTAGCGGGAGTTCCGAGCAGTACTTC.

Comment on this clonotype: This clone may be a read error of a much larger clone one base away. J is TRBJ2-1 and V is TRBV6-5; maybe TRBD2 (6 bases). The length of the CDR3 is 16 residues. Between the trimmed V and J ends, which lost 2 bases and 8 bases, there was a span of 19 bases. CDR1 MNHEY and CDR2 SVGAGI come from the germline V gene. This CDR3 reads CASSYVASERGDEQFF. In nucleotides, the CDR3 is TGTGCCAGCAGTTACGTCGCTAGCGAGAGAGGGGATGAGCAGTTCTTC.

This clonotype was counted many times. The V and J genes are TRBV29-1 and TRBJ2-6, with 12 bases identical to TRBD2. Germline values: CDR1 SQVTM, CDR2 ANQGSEA. The CDR3 is 17 amino acids. J lost 0 bases, V lost 5 bases, and 5 bases had no gene match. CDR3 amino acids: CSVFGLAGSSGANVLTF. In nucleotides, the CDR3 is TGCAGCGTTTTTGGACTAGCGGGGAGCTCTGGGGCCAACGTCCTGACTTTC.

The V gene is TRBV3-1, the J gene TRBJ2-1, with TRBD2 identical over 7 bases. CDR3 length: 18 residues. The junction had 9 bases not matched to a gene; V was cut back by 1 base and J by 0 bases. Germline V gene sequence: CDR1 LGHDT, CDR2 YNNKEL (reference sequence). The CDR3 DNA reads TGTGCCAGCAGCCAAGTCCGGGGCGGGGGACCCTCCTACAATGAGCAGTTCTTC. Its protein is CASSQVRGGGPSYNEQFF.

This clonotype was recorded many times. The chain has TRBV20-1 and TRBJ2-2; D might be TRBD1 or TRBD2, each matching 5 bases. The CDR3 loop spans 14 amino acids. V dropped 0 bases and J dropped 4 bases, with 9 bases sitting between them. Germline-derived CDR1 and CDR2 are DFQATT and SNEGSKA (reference sequence). CDR3 nucleotides: TGCAGTGCTAGAGATAGAGGGGCCACCGGGGAGCTGTTTTTT. It is translated as CSARDRGATGELFF.

In its sample, this clonotype was seen many times. The chain recombines TRBV5-4 with TRBJ2-5, with 7 bases identical to TRBD2. The germline V gene has CDR1 SGHNT and CDR2 YYREEE (reference sequence). The CDR3 covers 15 residues. J lost 5 bases, V lost 3 bases, and 10 bases had no gene match. CDR3 bases: TGTGCCAGCAGCTCCCAAACCGGGACTAAGGAGACCCAGTACTTC. Amino acids: CASSSQTGTKETQYF.

This clonotype was picked up many times. In DNA, the CDR3 is TGTGCCAGCAGCTTCGGACTAGCGGCAGATACGCAGTATTTT. This sequence encodes CASSFGLAADTQYF. V usage is TRBV6-6 and J usage is TRBJ2-3; 10 positions match TRBD2. Trimming at V came to 6 bases and at J to 4 bases, leaving 4 bases not matched to a gene. The CDR3 runs to 14 residues. Looked up from germline, CDR1 is MNHNY and CDR2 is SVGAGI (reference sequence).